The rows below give T cell receptor beta chains drawn from one sample of a study of CD8+ T cells in alopecia areata. Generated by immunoSEQ multiplex PCR, the TCRdb table keeps only in-frame clones and is missing some. The table records over 85,000 clones, approximately 66% of them present only once. Specimen: CD8+ T cells sorted from blood, collected at week 4, from a patient treated with tofacitinib. These receptors came from a human donor with alopecia areata. The CDR3 runs from the conserved cysteine through the conserved F or W. Each record gives: clone size, CDR3 length, J gene, V gene, D gene, CDR3 DNA, CDR3 protein. D genes are given only for firm matches. Rows may omit the clone size; those that give it use once, few, many or a size class.

NA 12 TRBJ1-1 TRBV13 NA TGTGCCAGCTTGGGAATTAACACTGAAGCTTTCTTT CASLGINTEAFF
few 13 TRBJ2-7 TRBV7-7 NA TGTGCCAGCGCGGACCTTTCCCGCGGGGAGCAGTACTTC CASADLSRGEQYF
NA 14 TRBJ1-1 TRBV6-6 NA TGTGCCAGCAGTCTCCCACTCCGGAGTGGTGAAGCTTTCTTT CASSLPLRSGEAFF
once 14 TRBJ2-5 TRBV9 NA TGTGCCAGCAGCGTTGAGGGGATCGAAGAGACCCAGTACTTC CASSVEGIEETQYF
NA 12 TRBJ2-7 TRBV5-1 NA TGCGCCAGCAGCTTCGATGCCGACGAGCAGTACTTC CASSFDADEQYF
NA 15 TRBJ2-1 TRBV13 TRBD2 TGTGCCAGCAGCTTACAAGCGGGGGATACCTCTGAGCAGTTCTTC CASSLQAGDTSEQFF
few 12 TRBJ2-3 TRBV6-5 TRBD1 TGTGCCAGCAGACAGGGGGCAGATACGCAGTATTTT CASRQGADTQYF
many 14 TRBJ2-2 TRBV6-4 NA TGTGCCAGCAGTGACTCGAAGGCGTCCGGGGAGCTGTTTTTT CASSDSKASGELFF
NA 17 TRBJ1-5 TRBV4-2 NA TGTGCCAGCAGCCAAGATGAAATAGTTCCTAGCAATCAGCCCCAGCATTTT CASSQDEIVPSNQPQHF
NA 15 TRBJ2-1 TRBV6-5 NA TGTGCCAGCAGCCCAGGGGTTCTTATCGACAATGAGCAGTTCTTC CASSPGVLIDNEQFF
NA 11 TRBJ2-1 TRBV7-2 NA TGTGCCAGCAGCCCCTACAATGAGCAGTTCTTC CASSPYNEQFF
NA 14 TRBJ1-1 TRBV6-5 NA TGTGCCAGCAGTTACTCGGGGGCTGGGACTGAAGCTTTCTTT CASSYSGAGTEAFF
few 13 TRBJ2-5 TRBV7-8 TRBD2 TGTGCCAGCAGAGGGGCGGGGGAAGAGACCCAGTACTTC CASRGAGEETQYF
NA 15 TRBJ1-2 TRBV27 NA TGTGCCAGCAGTGCGGATAACAGCTATAACTATGGCTACACCTTC CASSADNSYNYGYTF